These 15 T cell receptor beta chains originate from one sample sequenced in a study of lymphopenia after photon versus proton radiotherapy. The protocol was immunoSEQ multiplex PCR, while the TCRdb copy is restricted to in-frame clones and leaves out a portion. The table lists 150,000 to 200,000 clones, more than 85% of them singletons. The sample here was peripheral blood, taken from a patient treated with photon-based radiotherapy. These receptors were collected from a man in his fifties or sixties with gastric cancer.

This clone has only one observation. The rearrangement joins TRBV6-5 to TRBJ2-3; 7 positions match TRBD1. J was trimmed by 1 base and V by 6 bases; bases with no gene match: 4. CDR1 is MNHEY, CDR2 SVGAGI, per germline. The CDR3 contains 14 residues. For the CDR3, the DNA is TGTGCCAGCAGACAGGGGCTGGGCACAGATACGCAGTATTTT. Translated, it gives CASRQGLGTDTQYF.

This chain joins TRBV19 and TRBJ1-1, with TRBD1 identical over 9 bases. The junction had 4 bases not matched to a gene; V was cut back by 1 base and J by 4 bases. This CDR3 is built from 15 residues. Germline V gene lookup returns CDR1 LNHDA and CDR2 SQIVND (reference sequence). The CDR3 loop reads CASSIGGQGGTEAFF. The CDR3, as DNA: TGTGCCAGTAGTATAGGGGGACAGGGTGGCACTGAAGCTTTCTTT.

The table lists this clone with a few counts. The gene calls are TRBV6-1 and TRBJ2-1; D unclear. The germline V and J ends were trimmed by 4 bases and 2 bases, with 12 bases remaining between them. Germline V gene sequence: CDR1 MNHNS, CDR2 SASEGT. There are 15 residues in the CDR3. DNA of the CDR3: TGTGCCAGCAGTGCCGAGGTCTGGGCCTACAATGAGCAGTTCTTC. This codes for CASSAEVWAYNEQFF.

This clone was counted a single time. CDR3 loop: CASSLNRGNIQYF. CDR3 bases: TGTGCCAGCAGCCTCAACCGGGGAAACATTCAGTACTTC. This rearrangement joins TRBV7-8 to TRBJ2-4, with D maybe TRBD2 (5 bases). With 5 bases removed from V and 6 bases from J, the gap between germline ends came to 11 bases. The CDR3 has 13 amino acids. CDR1 is SGHVS and CDR2 is FQNEAQ in the germline V gene. Based on the CDR3 plus reference TRBV7-8 and TRBJ2-4, the full variable domain is GAGVSQSPRYKVAKRGQDVALRCDPISGHVSLFWYQQALGQGPEFLTYFQNEAQLDKSGLPSDRFFAERPEGSVSTLKIQRTQQEDSAVYLCASSLNRGNIQYFGAGTRLSVL.

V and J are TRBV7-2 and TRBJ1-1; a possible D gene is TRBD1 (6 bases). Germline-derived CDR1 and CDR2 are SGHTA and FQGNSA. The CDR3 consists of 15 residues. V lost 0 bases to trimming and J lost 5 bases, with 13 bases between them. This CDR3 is CASSLAPQGGTEAFF. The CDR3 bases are TGTGCCAGCAGCTTAGCGCCTCAAGGGGGGACTGAAGCTTTCTTT.

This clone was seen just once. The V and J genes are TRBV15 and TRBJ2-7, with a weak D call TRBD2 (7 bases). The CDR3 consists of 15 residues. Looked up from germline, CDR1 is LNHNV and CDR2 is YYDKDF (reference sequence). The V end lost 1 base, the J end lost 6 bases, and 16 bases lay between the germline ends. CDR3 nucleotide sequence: TGTGCCACCAGCAGAGGGGGGGGCCTCCAGGGCGAGCAGTACTTC. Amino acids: CATSRGGGLQGEQYF. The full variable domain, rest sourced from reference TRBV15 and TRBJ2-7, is DAMVIQNPRYQVTQFGKPVTLSCSQTLNHNVMYWYQQKSSQAPKLLFHYYDKDFNNEADTPDNFQSRRPNTSFCFLDIRSPGLGDTAMYLCATSRGGGLQGEQYFGPGTRLTVT.

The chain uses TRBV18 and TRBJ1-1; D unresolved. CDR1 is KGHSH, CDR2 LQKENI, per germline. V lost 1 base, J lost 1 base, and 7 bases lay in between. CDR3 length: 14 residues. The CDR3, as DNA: TGTGCCAGCTCACCACTTAGCCGGAACACTGAAGCTTTCTTT. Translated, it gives CASSPLSRNTEAFF. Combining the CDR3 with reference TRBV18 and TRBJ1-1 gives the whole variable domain NAGVMQNPRHLVRRRGQEARLRCSPMKGHSHVYWYRQLPEEGLKFMVYLQKENIIDESGMPKERFSAEFPKEGPSILRIQQVVRGDSAAYFCASSPLSRNTEAFFGQGTRLTVV.

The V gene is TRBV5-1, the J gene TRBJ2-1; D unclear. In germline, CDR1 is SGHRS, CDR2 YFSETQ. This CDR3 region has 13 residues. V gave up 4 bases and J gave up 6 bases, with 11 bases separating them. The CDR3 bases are TGCGCCAGCAGCCTCCCAACAGTCAATGAGCAGTTCTTC. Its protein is CASSLPTVNEQFF.

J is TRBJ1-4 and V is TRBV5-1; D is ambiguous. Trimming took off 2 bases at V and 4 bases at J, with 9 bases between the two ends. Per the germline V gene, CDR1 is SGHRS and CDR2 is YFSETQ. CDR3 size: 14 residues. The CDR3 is CASSFGRSNEKLFF. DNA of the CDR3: TGCGCCAGCAGCTTCGGGCGGAGTAATGAAAAACTGTTTTTT.

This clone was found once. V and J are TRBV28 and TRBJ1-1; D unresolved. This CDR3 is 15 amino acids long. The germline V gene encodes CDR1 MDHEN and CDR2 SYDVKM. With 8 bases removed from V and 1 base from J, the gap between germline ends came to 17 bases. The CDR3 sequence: CASASREGWNTEAFF. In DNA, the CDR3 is TGTGCCAGCGCCTCTCGGGAAGGGTGGAACACTGAAGCTTTCTTT.

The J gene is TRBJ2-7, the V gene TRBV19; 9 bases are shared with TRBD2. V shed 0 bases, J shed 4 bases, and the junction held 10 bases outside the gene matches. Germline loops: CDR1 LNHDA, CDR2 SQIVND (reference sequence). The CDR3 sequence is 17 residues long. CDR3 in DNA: TGTGCCAGTAGTATAGATCACGGCGGGAGGGCCCGGTACGAGCAGTACTTC. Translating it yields CASSIDHGGRARYEQYF.

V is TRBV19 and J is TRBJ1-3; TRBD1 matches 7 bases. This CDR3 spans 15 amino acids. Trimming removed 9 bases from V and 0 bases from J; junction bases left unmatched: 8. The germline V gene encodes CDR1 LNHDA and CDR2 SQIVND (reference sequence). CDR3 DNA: TGTGCCAGCCAAGGGGGACAGAACTCTGGAAACACCATATATTTT. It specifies CASQGGQNSGNTIYF. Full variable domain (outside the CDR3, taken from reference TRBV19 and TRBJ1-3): DGGITQSPKYLFRKEGQNVTLSCEQNLNHDAMYWYRQDPGQGLRLIYYSQIVNDFQKGDIAEGYSVSREKKESFPLTVTSAQKNPTAFYLCASQGGQNSGNTIYFGEGSWLTVV.

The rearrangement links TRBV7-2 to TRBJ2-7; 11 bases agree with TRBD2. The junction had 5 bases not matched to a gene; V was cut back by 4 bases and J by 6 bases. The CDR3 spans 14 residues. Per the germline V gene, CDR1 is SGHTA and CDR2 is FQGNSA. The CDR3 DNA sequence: TGTGCCAGCAGCTCACTAGCGGGAGAGGTCGAGCAGTACTTC. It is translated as CASSSLAGEVEQYF.

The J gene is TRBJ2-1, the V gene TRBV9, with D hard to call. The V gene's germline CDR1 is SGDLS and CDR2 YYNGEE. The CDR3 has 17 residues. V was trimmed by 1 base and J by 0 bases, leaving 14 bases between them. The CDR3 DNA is TGTGCCAGCAGCGTACTGGCGGTCCTGAGCTCCTACAATGAGCAGTTCTTC. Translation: CASSVLAVLSSYNEQFF.

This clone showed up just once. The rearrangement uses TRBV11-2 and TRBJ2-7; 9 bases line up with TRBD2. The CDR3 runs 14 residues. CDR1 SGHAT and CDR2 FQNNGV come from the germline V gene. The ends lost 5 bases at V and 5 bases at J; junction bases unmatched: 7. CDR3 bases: TGTGCCAGCAGCCTATTAGCGGGAGAGAACGAGCAGTACTTC. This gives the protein CASSLLAGENEQYF.